The clone carrying this T cell receptor beta chain was found a few times. Its cognate antigen is unknown. The source of the sample is a study of T cells in Graves' hyperthyroidism and ophthalmopathy. Background on the study: At initial diagnosis, before any treatment had begun, peripheral blood was obtained.

Researchers amplified the TCR beta CDR3 regions from RNA transcripts. A first-round RT-PCR of the TCR CDR3 used the HTBI primer set. Each CDR3 protein gets one entry after TCRdb re-called the multiplex PCR reads with MiXCR. The sample consists of fewer than 550,000 distinct CDR3 sequences, 15% to 19% of them appearing once. Whole-study findings and limits: Ophthalmopathy stood apart from stable hyperthyroidism in a 13 V-J model. Model output signaled ophthalmopathy a median approximately six months ahead of onset. Blood also carried most thyroid clonotypes expanded above 0.001.

V was clipped by 2 bases and J by 0 bases; unmatched bases: 11. In germline, CDR1 is SGHTA, CDR2 FQGNSA. The length of the CDR3 is 19 residues. Sequenced material: blood. The sequence came from a woman aged 18 to 35 with Graves' hyperthyroidism. The V and J genes are TRBV7-2 and TRBJ2-4; TRBD2 matches at 9 bases. The CDR3 nucleotides are TGTGCCAGCAGCTTAACATCTAGCGGGGCGAGACTAGCCAAAAACATTCAGTACTTC. Amino acids: CASSLTSSGARLAKNIQYF. Full variable domain (missing parts from reference TRBV7-2 and TRBJ2-4): GAGVSQSPSNKVTEKGKDVELRCDPISGHTALYWYRQSLGQGLEFLIYFQGNSAPDKSGLPSDRFSAERTGGSVSTLTIQRTQQEDSAVYLCASSLTSSGARLAKNIQYFGAGTRLSVL.